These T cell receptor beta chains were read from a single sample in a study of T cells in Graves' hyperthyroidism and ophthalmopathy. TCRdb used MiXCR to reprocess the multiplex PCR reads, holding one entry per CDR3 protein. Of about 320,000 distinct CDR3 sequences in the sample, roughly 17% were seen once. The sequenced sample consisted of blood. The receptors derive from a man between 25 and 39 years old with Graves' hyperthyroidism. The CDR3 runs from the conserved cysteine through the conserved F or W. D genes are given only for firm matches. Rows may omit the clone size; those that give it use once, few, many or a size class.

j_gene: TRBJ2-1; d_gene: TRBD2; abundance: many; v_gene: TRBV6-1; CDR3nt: TGTGCCAGCAGTTCCCCCGGGACTAGCGGCTACAATGAGCAGTTCTTC; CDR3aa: CASSSPGTSGYNEQFF
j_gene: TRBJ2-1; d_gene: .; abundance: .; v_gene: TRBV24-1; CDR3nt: TGTGCCACCAGTAGGGCCTACAATGAGCAGTTCTTC; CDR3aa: CATSRAYNEQFF
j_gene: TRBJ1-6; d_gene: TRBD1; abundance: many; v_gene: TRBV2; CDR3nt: TGTGCCAGCAGGACCGGGACAGGGCGATATAATTCACCCCTCCACTTT; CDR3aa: CASRTGTGRYNSPLHF
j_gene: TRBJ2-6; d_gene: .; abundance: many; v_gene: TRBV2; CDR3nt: TGTGCCAGCAGTGACTCTGGGGCCAACGTCCTGACTTTC; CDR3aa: CASSDSGANVLTF
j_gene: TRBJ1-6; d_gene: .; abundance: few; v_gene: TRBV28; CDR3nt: TGTGCCAGCAGGCCGGGACTTATAAGCTCCTATAATTCACCCCTCCACTTT; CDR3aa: CASRPGLISSYNSPLHF
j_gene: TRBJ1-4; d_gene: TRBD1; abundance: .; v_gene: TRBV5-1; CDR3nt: TGCGCCAGCAGCGGGGGGACAGGGTTTCGAAAACTGTTTTTT; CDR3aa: CASSGGTGFRKLFF
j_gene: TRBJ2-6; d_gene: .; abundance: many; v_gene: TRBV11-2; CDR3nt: TGTGCCAGCAGCCCCCCGCGCACTGGGGCCAACGTCCTGACTTTC; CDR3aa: CASSPPRTGANVLTF
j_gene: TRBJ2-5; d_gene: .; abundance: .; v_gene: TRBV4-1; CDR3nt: TGCGCCAGCAGCCAAGAACTAGCAGGGTACCAAGAGACCCAGTACTTC; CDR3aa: CASSQELAGYQETQYF
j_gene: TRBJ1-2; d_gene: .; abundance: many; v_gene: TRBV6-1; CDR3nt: TGTGCCAGCAGTGAGGGGGGGTTCTATGGCTACACCTTC; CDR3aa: CASSEGGFYGYTF
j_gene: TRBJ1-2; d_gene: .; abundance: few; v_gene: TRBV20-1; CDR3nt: TGCAGTGCTACCCTACCTGGCGGGCAGGGCCGATCCTATGGCTACACCTTC; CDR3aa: CSATLPGGQGRSYGYTF
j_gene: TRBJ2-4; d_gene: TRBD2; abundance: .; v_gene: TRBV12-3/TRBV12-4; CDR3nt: TGTGCCAGCACCCCAGCGGGAGGGCCTAAAAACATTCAGTACTTC; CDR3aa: CASTPAGGPKNIQYF
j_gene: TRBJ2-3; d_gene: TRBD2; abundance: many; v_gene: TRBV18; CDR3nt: TGTGCCAGCTCACATATGGGAAGCGGGAAAGGAGATACGCAGTATTTT; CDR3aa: CASSHMGSGKGDTQYF
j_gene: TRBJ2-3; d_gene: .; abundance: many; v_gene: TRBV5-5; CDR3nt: TGTGCCAGCAGCCCCTTGGGGGTCCGGGGAGATACGCAGTATTTT; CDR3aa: CASSPLGVRGDTQYF
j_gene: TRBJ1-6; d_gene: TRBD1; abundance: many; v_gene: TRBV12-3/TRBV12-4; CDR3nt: TGTGCCAGCAGGGGACAGTCGACTAATTCACCCCTCCACTTT; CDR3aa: CASRGQSTNSPLHF
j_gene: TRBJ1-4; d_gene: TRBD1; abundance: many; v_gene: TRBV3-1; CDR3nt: TGTGCCAGCAGCCCTCGATGGACAGGGGGCGGAAAACTGTTTTTT; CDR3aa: CASSPRWTGGGKLFF
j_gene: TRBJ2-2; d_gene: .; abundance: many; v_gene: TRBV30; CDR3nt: TGTGCCTGGGGACGCCCCGGGGAGCTGTTTTTT; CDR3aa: CAWGRPGELFF
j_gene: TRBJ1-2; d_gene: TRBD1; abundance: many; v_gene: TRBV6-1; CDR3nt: TGTGCCAGCAGTTCGCGGACAGGGGAAATTGGCTACACCTTC; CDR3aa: CASSSRTGEIGYTF